A selection of T cell receptor beta chains follows, all from one sample in a study of early T cells in non-severe SARS-CoV-2 infection. TCRdb processed the 5' RACE reads anew with MiXCR; each CDR3 protein has one entry. This sample yields 55,000 to 65,000 distinct CDR3 sequences, of which roughly 16% are seen a single time; over 4% belongs to the top ten. Sequencing was performed on whole blood, taken at baseline. These receptors originate from an adult who was a healthcare worker with PCR-confirmed SARS-CoV-2 infection or an uninfected control (not recorded which). The CDR3 runs from the conserved cysteine through the conserved F or W. D genes are given only for firm matches. Rows may omit the clone size; those that give it use once, few, many or a size class.

v_call: TRBV10-1
clone_size: once
j_call: TRBJ2-3
d_call: -
cdr3_length: 10
cdr3_nt: TGCGCCAGCAGTGAGTGCACGCAGTATTTT
cdr3_aa: CASSECTQYF

v_call: TRBV3-1
clone_size: -
j_call: TRBJ1-3
d_call: -
cdr3_length: 16
cdr3_nt: TGTGCCAGCAGCCAAGATAGGACACCCTCTGGAAACACCATATATTTT
cdr3_aa: CASSQDRTPSGNTIYF

v_call: TRBV7-9
clone_size: few
j_call: TRBJ2-7
d_call: -
cdr3_length: 11
cdr3_nt: TGTGCCAGCGGGTTCCGGAACGAGCAGTACTTC
cdr3_aa: CASGFRNEQYF

v_call: TRBV11-2
clone_size: medium-sized
j_call: TRBJ2-1
d_call: -
cdr3_length: 12
cdr3_nt: TGTGCCAGCAGCTTCCTAATGGGTGAGCAGTTCTTC
cdr3_aa: CASSFLMGEQFF

v_call: TRBV20-1
clone_size: many
j_call: TRBJ1-3
d_call: -
cdr3_length: 16
cdr3_nt: TGCAGTGCTAGAGACGCATCGCAGGGGACCGGAAACACCATATATTTT
cdr3_aa: CSARDASQGTGNTIYF

v_call: TRBV6-1
clone_size: many
j_call: TRBJ1-4
d_call: -
cdr3_length: 15
cdr3_nt: TGTGCCAGCAGTGAAGCGTCGGGGGTAAATGAAAAACTGTTTTTT
cdr3_aa: CASSEASGVNEKLFF

v_call: TRBV11-1
clone_size: many
j_call: TRBJ1-1
d_call: -
cdr3_length: 13
cdr3_nt: TGTGCCAGCAGCCCGAGGGGTAGAGGTGAAGCTTTCTTT
cdr3_aa: CASSPRGRGEAFF

v_call: TRBV28
clone_size: -
j_call: TRBJ2-7
d_call: TRBD2
cdr3_length: 18
cdr3_nt: TGTGCCAGCACCCCGGTCGGGACTAGCGGGGGGACGACCTACGAGCAGTACTTC
cdr3_aa: CASTPVGTSGGTTYEQYF

v_call: TRBV29-1
clone_size: -
j_call: TRBJ2-3
d_call: -
cdr3_length: 13
cdr3_nt: TGCAGCGTTGAGCGGGGCAGCACAGATACGCAGTATTTT
cdr3_aa: CSVERGSTDTQYF

v_call: TRBV20-1
clone_size: -
j_call: TRBJ1-2
d_call: -
cdr3_length: 15
cdr3_nt: TGCAGTGCTAGAGATTTAGAGGGTCTGAACTATGGCTACACCTTC
cdr3_aa: CSARDLEGLNYGYTF

v_call: TRBV3-1
clone_size: -
j_call: TRBJ1-6
d_call: -
cdr3_length: 14
cdr3_nt: TGTGCCAGCAGCCTTGACAAGGCAAACTTGCCCCTCCACTTT
cdr3_aa: CASSLDKANLPLHF

v_call: TRBV7-3
clone_size: many
j_call: TRBJ2-5
d_call: -
cdr3_length: 17
cdr3_nt: TGTGCCAGCAGCTCGAAGTATGGGGGCCCATTCCAAGAGACCCAGTACTTC
cdr3_aa: CASSSKYGGPFQETQYF

v_call: TRBV5-5
clone_size: few
j_call: TRBJ1-1
d_call: -
cdr3_length: 14
cdr3_nt: TGTGCCAGCAGCATCTACCCGATGAACACTGAAGCTTTCTTT
cdr3_aa: CASSIYPMNTEAFF

v_call: TRBV27
clone_size: -
j_call: TRBJ2-3
d_call: -
cdr3_length: 16
cdr3_nt: TGTGCCAGCAGTTCGGGCGGGGTTCGATACACAGATACGCAGTATTTT
cdr3_aa: CASSSGGVRYTDTQYF

v_call: TRBV15
clone_size: -
j_call: TRBJ1-2
d_call: -
cdr3_length: 12
cdr3_nt: TGTGCCACCAGCAGAGAAGGGTATGGCTACACCTTC
cdr3_aa: CATSREGYGYTF

v_call: TRBV19
clone_size: -
j_call: TRBJ2-1
d_call: TRBD2
cdr3_length: 11
cdr3_nt: TGTGCCAGTACTAGCGGAAGGGCGCAGTTCTTC
cdr3_aa: CASTSGRAQFF

v_call: TRBV4-2
clone_size: few
j_call: TRBJ2-5
d_call: TRBD2
cdr3_length: 15
cdr3_nt: TGTGCCAGCAGCCTTGGGTCCAGGGAGGGTGAGACCCAGTACTTC
cdr3_aa: CASSLGSREGETQYF

v_call: TRBV7-9
clone_size: few
j_call: TRBJ1-6
d_call: TRBD1
cdr3_length: 15
cdr3_nt: TGTGCCAGCAGCGGACTGGGGACAGGAAATTCACCCCTCCACTTT
cdr3_aa: CASSGLGTGNSPLHF

v_call: TRBV5-1
clone_size: few
j_call: TRBJ2-3
d_call: TRBD2
cdr3_length: 14
cdr3_nt: TGCGCCAGCAATCGCGGGGGTAGCACAGATACGCAGTATTTT
cdr3_aa: CASNRGGSTDTQYF

v_call: TRBV7-9
clone_size: few
j_call: TRBJ2-7
d_call: TRBD1
cdr3_length: 14
cdr3_nt: TGTGCCGGTACCGTGGGGACAGCGCCTTCCGAGCAGTACTTC
cdr3_aa: CAGTVGTAPSEQYF

v_call: TRBV7-6
clone_size: -
j_call: TRBJ2-6
d_call: TRBD1
cdr3_length: 16
cdr3_nt: TGTGCCAGCAGCAAACAGGGGCTCTCTGGGGCCAACGTCCTGACTTTC
cdr3_aa: CASSKQGLSGANVLTF

v_call: TRBV6-2/TRBV6-3
clone_size: -
j_call: TRBJ1-2
d_call: -
cdr3_length: 13
cdr3_nt: TGTGCCAGCAGTCCTCGACAGCCCTATGGCTACACCTTC
cdr3_aa: CASSPRQPYGYTF

v_call: TRBV6-6
clone_size: many
j_call: TRBJ1-2
d_call: -
cdr3_length: 12
cdr3_nt: TGTGCCAGCAGTTCAGAATGGTATGGCTACACCTTC
cdr3_aa: CASSSEWYGYTF

v_call: TRBV5-1
clone_size: -
j_call: TRBJ2-7
d_call: -
cdr3_length: 15
cdr3_nt: TGCGCCAGCAGCTTTGCGGGCGGCCATCCCTACGAGCAGTACTTC
cdr3_aa: CASSFAGGHPYEQYF

v_call: TRBV4-1
clone_size: -
j_call: TRBJ2-4
d_call: -
cdr3_length: 14
cdr3_nt: TGCGCCAGCAGCCCCCCCAGGGCGCAGACCATTCAGTACTTC
cdr3_aa: CASSPPRAQTIQYF

v_call: TRBV28
clone_size: many
j_call: TRBJ2-2
d_call: -
cdr3_length: 13
cdr3_nt: TGTGCCAGCAGCCTCCAAAACACCGGGGAGCTGTTTTTT
cdr3_aa: CASSLQNTGELFF

v_call: TRBV29-1
clone_size: few
j_call: TRBJ2-4
d_call: -
cdr3_length: 15
cdr3_nt: TGCAGCGTCGAGGGTAGAAGCGTGGCTGGAAACATTCAGTACTTC
cdr3_aa: CSVEGRSVAGNIQYF

v_call: TRBV6-4
clone_size: many
j_call: TRBJ1-5
d_call: -
cdr3_length: 15
cdr3_nt: TGTGCCAGCAGTGACTCGAACAGGCCCGGAAGGCCCCAGCATTTT
cdr3_aa: CASSDSNRPGRPQHF

v_call: TRBV14
clone_size: many
j_call: TRBJ2-1
d_call: -
cdr3_length: 15
cdr3_nt: TGTGCCAGCAGCCAACTCGCTGTCTCCTACAATGAGCAGTTCTTC
cdr3_aa: CASSQLAVSYNEQFF